This is a list of T cell receptor beta chains from one sample in a study of cytomegalovirus exposure and HLA in healthy donors. TCRdb keeps only in-frame clones here, not all; method: immunoSEQ multiplex PCR. This table has under 200,000 clones, over 85% appearing once. Sequenced: PBMCs. The receptors shown here come from a man between 18 and 29 years old in good health and CMV-seropositive. Each CDR3 is given with its conserved first and last residue.

V gene: TRBV9
CDR3 length: 15
J gene: TRBJ2-1
CDR3 protein: CASSAAGDSYNEQFF

V gene: TRBV7-9
CDR3 length: 15
J gene: TRBJ1-2
CDR3 protein: CASSLEVGINYGYTF

V gene: TRBV30
CDR3 length: 15
J gene: TRBJ1-1
CDR3 protein: CAWSAGTGLGTEAFF

V gene: TRBV28
CDR3 length: 14
J gene: TRBJ1-1
CDR3 protein: CASSPWSLNTEAFF

V gene: TRBV11-3
CDR3 length: 16
J gene: TRBJ1-2
CDR3 protein: CASSLDEQGLSSGYTF

V gene: TRBV11-1
CDR3 length: 19
J gene: TRBJ1-1
CDR3 protein: CASSAVPGQGAHGGTEAFF

V gene: TRBV9
CDR3 length: 16
J gene: TRBJ2-1
CDR3 protein: CASSALSARGYNEQFF

V gene: TRBV19
CDR3 length: 20
J gene: TRBJ2-6
CDR3 protein: CASSTQARLAGSSGANVLTF

V gene: TRBV7-2
CDR3 length: 14
J gene: TRBJ2-5
CDR3 protein: CASSPLAYQETQYF

V gene: TRBV6-1
CDR3 length: 13
J gene: TRBJ2-2
CDR3 protein: CASRRSVTGELFF

V gene: TRBV28
CDR3 length: 14
J gene: TRBJ1-4
CDR3 protein: CASSVTGSNEKLFF

V gene: TRBV2
CDR3 length: 14
J gene: TRBJ1-3
CDR3 protein: CAFKRDSSGNTIYF

V gene: TRBV14
CDR3 length: 15
J gene: TRBJ1-3
CDR3 protein: CASSQFGGAGNTIYF

V gene: TRBV9
CDR3 length: 14
J gene: TRBJ2-3
CDR3 protein: CASSALAATDTQYF

V gene: TRBV2
CDR3 length: 14
J gene: TRBJ2-7
CDR3 protein: CASSPLDNYYEQYF

V gene: TRBV6-5
CDR3 length: 15
J gene: TRBJ2-7
CDR3 protein: CASSYSITGGYEQYF

V gene: TRBV5-1
CDR3 length: 14
J gene: TRBJ2-5
CDR3 protein: CASSFSGDQETQYF

V gene: TRBV7-8
CDR3 length: 16
J gene: TRBJ2-3
CDR3 protein: CASSSLNSGSTDTQYF

V gene: TRBV19
CDR3 length: 16
J gene: TRBJ1-4
CDR3 protein: CASSIVLGRGNEKLFF

V gene: TRBV10-3
CDR3 length: 14
J gene: TRBJ2-1
CDR3 protein: CAISGLAGDNEQFF

V gene: TRBV7-9
CDR3 length: 15
J gene: TRBJ2-5
CDR3 protein: CASSPVRGSQETQYF

V gene: TRBV28
CDR3 length: 16
J gene: TRBJ2-7
CDR3 protein: CASRTGTRIRFNEQYF

V gene: TRBV5-1
CDR3 length: 14
J gene: TRBJ2-5
CDR3 protein: CASSDTGAQETQYF

V gene: TRBV29-1
CDR3 length: 13
J gene: TRBJ2-2
CDR3 protein: CSVAETGTGELFF

V gene: TRBV6-5
CDR3 length: 15
J gene: TRBJ1-3
CDR3 protein: CASIPNRVSGNTIYF

V gene: TRBV11-1
CDR3 length: 14
J gene: TRBJ2-7
CDR3 protein: CASSLEVRDYEQYF

V gene: TRBV7-6
CDR3 length: 13
J gene: TRBJ2-7
CDR3 protein: CASSRDRKYEQYF

V gene: TRBV7-8
CDR3 length: 15
J gene: TRBJ2-1
CDR3 protein: CASSFSGTYNNEQFF

V gene: TRBV28
CDR3 length: 14
J gene: TRBJ2-2
CDR3 protein: CASKGQGRGGELFF

V gene: TRBV2
CDR3 length: 17
J gene: TRBJ2-6
CDR3 protein: CARFRGAGRGGANVLTF

V gene: TRBV29-1
CDR3 length: 14
J gene: TRBJ1-1
CDR3 protein: CSVIGQGATTEAFF

V gene: TRBV29-1
CDR3 length: 15
J gene: TRBJ2-1
CDR3 protein: CSVERSGRRDNEQFF

V gene: TRBV4-1
CDR3 length: 17
J gene: TRBJ2-1
CDR3 protein: CASSQEGISGTYNEQFF

V gene: TRBV4-1
CDR3 length: 14
J gene: TRBJ2-3
CDR3 protein: CASSQEISTDTQYF

V gene: TRBV6-6
CDR3 length: 16
J gene: TRBJ2-4
CDR3 protein: CASSPTPGSQTFIQYF

V gene: TRBV5-4
CDR3 length: 12
J gene: TRBJ2-1
CDR3 protein: CASSRGNNEQFF

V gene: TRBV11-3
CDR3 length: 13
J gene: TRBJ1-1
CDR3 protein: CASSLPGYSEAFF